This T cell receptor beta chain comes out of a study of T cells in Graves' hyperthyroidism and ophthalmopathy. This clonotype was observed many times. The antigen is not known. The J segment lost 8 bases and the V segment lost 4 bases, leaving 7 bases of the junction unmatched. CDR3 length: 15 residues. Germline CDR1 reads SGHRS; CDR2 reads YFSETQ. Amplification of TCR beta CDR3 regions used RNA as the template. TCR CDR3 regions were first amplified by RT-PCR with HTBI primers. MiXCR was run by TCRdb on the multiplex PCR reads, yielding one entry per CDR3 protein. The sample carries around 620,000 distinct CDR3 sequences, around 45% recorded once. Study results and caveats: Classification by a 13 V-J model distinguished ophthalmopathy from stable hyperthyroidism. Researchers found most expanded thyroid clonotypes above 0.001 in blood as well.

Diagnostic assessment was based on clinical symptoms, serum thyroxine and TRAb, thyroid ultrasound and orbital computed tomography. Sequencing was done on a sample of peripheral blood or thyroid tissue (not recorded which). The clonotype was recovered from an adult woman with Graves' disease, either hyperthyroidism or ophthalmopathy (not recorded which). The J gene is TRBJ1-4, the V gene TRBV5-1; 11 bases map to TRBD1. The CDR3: CASSTTGQGEEKLFF. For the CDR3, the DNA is TGCGCCAGCAGCACGACGGGACAGGGGGAAGAAAAACTGTTTTTT.